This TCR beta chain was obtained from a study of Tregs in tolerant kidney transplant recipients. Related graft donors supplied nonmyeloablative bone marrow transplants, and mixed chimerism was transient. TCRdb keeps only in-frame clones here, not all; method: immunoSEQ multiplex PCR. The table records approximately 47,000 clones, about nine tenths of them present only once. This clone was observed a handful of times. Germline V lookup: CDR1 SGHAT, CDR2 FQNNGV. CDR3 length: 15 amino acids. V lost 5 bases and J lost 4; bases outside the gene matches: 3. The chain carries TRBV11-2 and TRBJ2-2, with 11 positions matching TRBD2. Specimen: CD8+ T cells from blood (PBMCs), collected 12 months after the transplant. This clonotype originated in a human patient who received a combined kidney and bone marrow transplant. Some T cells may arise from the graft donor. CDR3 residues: CASSPGTSGTGELFF. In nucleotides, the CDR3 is TGTGCCAGCAGCCCCGGGACTAGCGGCACCGGGGAGCTGTTTTTT.